This T cell receptor (beta chain) was sequenced in a study of shared clonotypes between healthy human individuals. In germline, CDR1 is LGHNA, CDR2 YSLEER. This CDR3 region has 14 residues. V lost 4 bases, J lost 7 bases, and 11 bases lay in between. Each sample came from a Caucasian adult donor living in Nashville, Tennessee. Some clones are missing from TCRdb's copy, which holds only in-frame ones; the method was immunoSEQ multiplex PCR. The sample has about 2 million clones, 85% to 95% seen once. The chain couples TRBV4-3 to TRBJ1-6; D is unresolved. Sequencing input: naive CD4+ T cells sorted from blood. Described subset: CD45RA+ positively selected. The origin of this receptor is a man younger than 35 in good health. The CDR3 here is CASSLGLDNSPLHF. The CDR3, as DNA: TGCGCCAGCAGCCTCGGGTTGGACAATTCACCCCTCCACTTT.